The source of this T cell receptor beta chain is a study of Graves' ophthalmopathy and Graves' hyperthyroidism. Study-wide points: In predicting ophthalmopathy progression, the model reached approximately 70% sensitivity and around 72% specificity. A model of 13 signatures distinguished ophthalmopathy from stable hyperthyroidism at 87.88% sensitivity and about 80% specificity.

It was on clinical symptoms, serum thyroxine, TRAb, thyroid ultrasound and orbital computed tomography that diagnosis relied. PBMCs were isolated from an approximately 10 ml sample of fresh peripheral blood. In its sample, this clonotype was seen many times. Its antigen is still unknown. Investigators amplified TCR beta CDR3 regions from RNA transcripts. The library came from an HTBI-primed first-round RT-PCR and a second-round multiplex PCR. In TCRdb, the multiplex PCR reads were re-called with MiXCR into one record per CDR3 protein. The sample holds about 340,000 distinct CDR3 sequences, 17% seen once. The specimen sequenced was peripheral blood. The TCR comes from an adult man with Graves' ophthalmopathy.

The CDR3: CASSSQGRLDEQYF. CDR3 DNA sequence: TGTGCCAGCAGTTCACAGGGGAGGTTGGACGAGCAGTACTTC. The chain couples TRBV27 to TRBJ2-7, with a weak D call TRBD1 (7 bases). Germline assignment: CDR1 MNHEY and CDR2 SMNVEV (reference sequence). V gave up 4 bases and J gave up 5 bases, with 15 bases separating them. The CDR3 length is 14 residues.